The rows below give T cell receptor beta chains drawn from one sample of a study of T cells in Graves' hyperthyroidism and ophthalmopathy. TCRdb reprocessed the multiplex PCR reads via MiXCR and lists one record per CDR3 protein. The profile shows around 500,000 distinct CDR3 sequences, about 16% of them singletons. The sequencing input was blood. These receptors came from a woman under 40 with Graves' ophthalmopathy. The CDR3 runs from the conserved cysteine through the conserved F or W. D genes are given only for firm matches. Size tells how often a clone was seen (once, few, many) or the class of an expanded clone, and some rows leave it out.

j_gene,abundance,d_gene,v_gene,CDR3aa,CDR3nt
TRBJ2-6,many,NA,TRBV7-9,CASSPKGWVSGANVLTF,TGTGCCAGCAGCCCTAAGGGATGGGTCTCTGGGGCCAACGTCCTGACTTTC
TRBJ2-5,many,NA,TRBV20-1,CSASPTTQGETQYF,TGCAGTGCTAGCCCGACAACCCAGGGGGAGACCCAGTACTTC
TRBJ1-2,many,NA,TRBV9,CASSVEPGLAPYGYTF,TGTGCCAGCAGCGTAGAACCGGGGCTTGCTCCCTATGGCTACACCTTC
TRBJ1-2,many,NA,TRBV5-1,CASSLAGALDYGYTF,TGCGCCAGCAGCTTAGCAGGGGCGTTGGACTATGGCTACACCTTC
TRBJ1-2,NA,NA,TRBV14,CAGSQGFYGYTF,TGTGCCGGCAGCCAAGGGTTCTATGGCTACACCTTC
TRBJ2-1,many,TRBD2,TRBV28,CASSLLGLAGVEQFF,TGTGCCAGCAGTTTACTGGGACTAGCGGGAGTTGAGCAGTTCTTC
TRBJ2-7,many,NA,TRBV12-3/TRBV12-4,CASSSHGGIKDEQYF,TGTGCCAGCAGTTCCCATGGAGGAATAAAGGACGAGCAGTACTTC
TRBJ1-5,many,NA,TRBV12-3/TRBV12-4,CASSVGRQPQHF,TGTGCCAGCAGTGTTGGGCGGCAGCCCCAGCATTTT
TRBJ2-5,few,NA,TRBV5-4,CASSPEGGGYQETQYF,TGTGCCAGCAGCCCGGAGGGGGGAGGGTACCAAGAGACCCAGTACTTC
TRBJ2-3,many,TRBD2,TRBV10-3,CAIASGRGADTQYF,TGTGCCATCGCTAGCGGGAGGGGAGCAGATACGCAGTATTTT
TRBJ2-1,NA,TRBD2,TRBV20-1,CSAEGTSGRAGKFF,TGCAGTGCTGAGGGGACTAGCGGGAGGGCCGGGAAGTTCTTC
TRBJ2-1,many,NA,TRBV12-3/TRBV12-4,CASTPRGSNEQFF,TGTGCCAGCACCCCTCGGGGCAGCAATGAGCAGTTCTTC
TRBJ1-1,NA,NA,TRBV5-1,CASSLKELNTEAFF,TGCGCCAGCAGCTTGAAAGAACTTAACACTGAAGCTTTCTTT
TRBJ2-7,NA,NA,TRBV6-1,CASRQTSEQYF,TGTGCCAGCAGACAGACGTCCGAGCAGTACTTC
TRBJ2-1,many,TRBD2,TRBV28,CASIRAGGNNNEQFF,TGTGCCAGCATTAGAGCGGGAGGGAACAACAATGAGCAGTTCTTC
TRBJ1-5,NA,NA,TRBV20-1,CSARGVLNQPQHF,TGCAGTGCTAGGGGGGTCCTCAATCAGCCCCAGCATTTT